A single TCR beta chain is shown here with its context. This specimen comes from a study of blood T cell repertoires in COVID-19. In the original analysis: Amplification with reference gene primers provided the estimates of nucleated cell counts. Some clones are missing from TCRdb's copy, which holds only in-frame ones; the method was immunoSEQ multiplex PCR. That table supplies the V and J calls and clone size; D and trimming were determined from the DNA. The sample includes 300,000 to 350,000 clones, roughly nine tenths seen only once; the top ten take roughly 2.8%. This CDR3 contains 17 residues. V shed 3 bases and J 7 bases; nucleotides not matched to a gene: 13. Per germline, CDR1 SNHLY and CDR2 FYNNEI.

Sequenced material: peripheral blood. The V gene is TRBV2, the J gene TRBJ2-2, with 8 bases that match TRBD1. The source is a young woman with COVID-19, enrolled during active disease. The CDR3 loop is CASSESGRGQNNGELFF. The DNA for the CDR3 is TGTGCCAGCAGTGAGAGCGGCAGGGGGCAGAATAACGGGGAGCTGTTTTTT.